This T cell receptor (beta chain) was captured in a study of cytomegalovirus exposure and HLA in healthy donors. Researchers ran the PCR with 60 Vbeta and 13 Jbeta primers. Repertoires were generated with immunoSEQ multiplex PCR, while TCRdb's copy carries only in-frame clones and drops some. The top ten clones hold roughly 10% of a sample with roughly 70,000 clones, around 70% of them seen once. There are 13 residues in the CDR3. Trimming left V 4 bases short and J 6 bases short, with 15 bases between. CDR1 and CDR2 from the germline V gene are GTSNPN and SVGIG (reference sequence). In its sample, this clone was seen once.

The sequencing input was PBMCs. The receptor was isolated from a human donor in good health. The chain recombines TRBV30 with TRBJ1-1; maybe TRBD1 (6 bases). CDR3 sequence: CAWNHDRYSEAFF. The CDR3 nucleotides read TGTGCCTGGAACCATGACAGGTACTCTGAAGCTTTCTTT.